Given below is one T cell receptor (beta chain) in context. Trimming left V 0 bases short and J 6 bases short, with 17 bases between. There are 16 residues in the CDR3. Germline assignment: CDR1 SGDLS and CDR2 YYNGEE. This sample is part of a study of OX40 agonist ivuxolimab in advanced cancers. Using immunoSEQ multiplex PCR, the repertoire was profiled, and TCRdb retains in-frame clones only, with some absent. Here the sample spans 55,000 to 70,000 clones, more than 75% being singletons. V and J are TRBV9 and TRBJ2-3, with D uncertain. The TCR was taken from an adult with an advanced solid tumor such as melanoma, head and neck, liver or kidney cancer. The specimen comprised CD4+ or CD8+ T cells sorted from blood, sampled in a trial of the OX40 agonist ivuxolimab. In DNA, the CDR3 is TGTGCCAGCAGCGTAGGTAGTCGCGGAACCTGGGATACGCAGTATTTT. Its translation is CASSVGSRGTWDTQYF.